This TCR beta chain was captured in a study of vaccination and CD4 T cells after COVID-19. Turning to this clonotype: Its antigen is undetermined.

Described treatment: approximately 9-day PBMC culture with coronavirus spike peptide pools or control peptides (ViraFEST assay). Germline loops: CDR1 MNHNS, CDR2 SASEGT. V lost 6 bases and J lost 5, with 10 bases in between. This CDR3 is 12 amino acids long. Once obtained from cultured CD4+ T cells, the DNA was sequenced using the Oncomine TCR Beta short-read assay. A single record per CDR3 protein comes from TCRdb applying MiXCR to the PCR reads. Of approximately 11,000 distinct CDR3 sequences in the sample, around 44% were seen once. The chain couples TRBV6-1 to TRBJ1-1; D not resolved. The source of this sequence is a human donor who had recovered from COVID-19. The material sequenced was CD4+ T cells from blood, cultured in vitro. CDR3 sequence reads: CASRGPRTEAFF. The DNA for the CDR3 is TGTGCCAGCAGAGGCCCGAGGACTGAAGCTTTCTTT.